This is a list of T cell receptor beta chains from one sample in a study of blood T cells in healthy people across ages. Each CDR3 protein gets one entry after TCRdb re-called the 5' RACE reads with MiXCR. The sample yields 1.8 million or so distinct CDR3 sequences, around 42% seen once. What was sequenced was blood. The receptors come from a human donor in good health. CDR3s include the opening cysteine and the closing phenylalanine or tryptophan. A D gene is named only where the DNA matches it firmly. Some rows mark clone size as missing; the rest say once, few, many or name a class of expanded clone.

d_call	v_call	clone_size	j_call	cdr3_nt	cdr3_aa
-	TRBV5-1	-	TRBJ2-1	TGCGCCAGCAGCTTGTGGCAGGTCAACTACAATGAGCAGTTCTTC	CASSLWQVNYNEQFF
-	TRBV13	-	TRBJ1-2	TGTGCCAGCAGCTTCATTCGGGGCGTCTATGGCTACACCTTC	CASSFIRGVYGYTF
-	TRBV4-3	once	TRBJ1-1	TGCGCCAGCAGCCAAGAATGGGGAGCAGAGGACACTGAAGCTTTCTTT	CASSQEWGAEDTEAFF
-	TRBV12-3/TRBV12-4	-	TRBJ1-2	TGTGCCAGCAGTTTATATTGCTATGGGACCGGTATAGTTTCTAACTATGGCTACACCTTC	CASSLYCYGTGIVSNYGYTF
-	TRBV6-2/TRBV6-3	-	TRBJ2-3	TGTGCCAGCAGCGGCCCAAGGATTGGGTTGGATACGCAGTATTTT	CASSGPRIGLDTQYF
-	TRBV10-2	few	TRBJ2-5	TGCGCCAGCAGTGACCAGGGGCTGGTGGAGACCCAGTACTTC	CASSDQGLVETQYF
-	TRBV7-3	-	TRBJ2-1	TGTGCCAGCAGCTTAGAGGGGTCGGACTCCTACAATGAGCAGTTCTTC	CASSLEGSDSYNEQFF
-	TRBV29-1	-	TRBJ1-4	TGCAGCGTTGTGGACAGTGAAAAACGGTTTTTT	CSVVDSEKRFF
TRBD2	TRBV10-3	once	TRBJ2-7	TGTGCCATCACCTTCTCGACTAGCGGAAACCACGAGCAGTACTTC	CAITFSTSGNHEQYF
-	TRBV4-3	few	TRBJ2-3	TGCGCCAGCAGCCAAGAGCTCGACACAGATACGCAGTATTTT	CASSQELDTDTQYF
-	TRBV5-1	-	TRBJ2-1	TGCGCCAGCAGGTCGTTGGGAGATGAGCAGTTCTTC	CASRSLGDEQFF
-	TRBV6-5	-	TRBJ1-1	TGTGCCAGCAGTTACTCTGGGCGCAGACGGAACACTGAAGCTTTCTTT	CASSYSGRRRNTEAFF
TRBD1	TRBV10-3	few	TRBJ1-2	TGTGCCATCAGTGAGTCGAGACCGGGACAGGGAGCATCGTATGGCTACACCTTC	CAISESRPGQGASYGYTF
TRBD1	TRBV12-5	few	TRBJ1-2	TGTGCTAGTGGTTTACAACGAACAGGGGGCCACTATGGCTACACCTTC	CASGLQRTGGHYGYTF
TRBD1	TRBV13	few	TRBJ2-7	TGTGCCAGCAGCAACTCCGGGACAGGGTCGGGCTACGAGCAGTACTTC	CASSNSGTGSGYEQYF
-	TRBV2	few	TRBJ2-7	TGTGCCAGCAGTCCGATCGAGCAGTACTTC	CASSPIEQYF
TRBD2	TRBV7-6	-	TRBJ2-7	TGTGCCAGCGGTACGGGACTAGCGGCCTACGAGCAGTACTTC	CASGTGLAAYEQYF
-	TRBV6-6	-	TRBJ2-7	TGTGCCAGCAGCCAAACACCGGACGGGACCTACGAGCAGTACTTC	CASSQTPDGTYEQYF
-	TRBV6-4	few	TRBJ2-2	TGTGCTAGCAGTGAGTCGTCAGGGTGGACCGGGGAGCTGTTTTTT	CASSESSGWTGELFF
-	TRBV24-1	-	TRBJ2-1	TGTGCCACCAGTGATAGGGGCTTTTACAATGAGCAGTTCTTC	CATSDRGFYNEQFF
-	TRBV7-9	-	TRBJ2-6	TGTGCCAGCAGCTGGATAATTGGGGCCAACGTCCTGACTTTC	CASSWIIGANVLTF
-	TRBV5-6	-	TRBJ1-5	TGTGCCAGCAGCTCAAAATGGGGTAATCAGCCCCAGCATTTT	CASSSKWGNQPQHF
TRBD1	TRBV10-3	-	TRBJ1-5	TGTGCCATCAGTAGAGGGGGCGCGAATAGCAATCAGCCCCAGCATTTT	CAISRGGANSNQPQHF
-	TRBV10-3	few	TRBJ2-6	TGTGCCATCAGTGAGTCGGGACGGAGCTCTGGGGCCAACGTCCTGACTTTC	CAISESGRSSGANVLTF
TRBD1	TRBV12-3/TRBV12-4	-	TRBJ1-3	TGTGCCACTAGTCCCTACCATGGGACAGGGTCTGGAAACACCATATATTTT	CATSPYHGTGSGNTIYF
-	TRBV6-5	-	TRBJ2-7	TGTGCCCGACTGGCCTTCCAAACAAACTCCTACGAGCAGTACTTC	CARLAFQTNSYEQYF
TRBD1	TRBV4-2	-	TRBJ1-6	TGTGCCAGCAGCCAGGCTTCGACGGGACAGACGTTAAGCTCCTATAATTCACCCCTCCACTTT	CASSQASTGQTLSSYNSPLHF
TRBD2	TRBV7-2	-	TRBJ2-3	TGTGCCAGCAGCTGGGGACTAGCGGCGACACGCACAGATACGCAGTATTTT	CASSWGLAATRTDTQYF
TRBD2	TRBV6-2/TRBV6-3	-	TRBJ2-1	TGTGCCAGCAGTGCCCCTCGGCTAGCGGGGGTTTCATACAATGAGCAGTTCTTC	CASSAPRLAGVSYNEQFF
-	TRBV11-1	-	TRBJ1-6	TGTGCCAGCAGCCTACAGGGCCGTAATTCACCCCTCCACTTT	CASSLQGRNSPLHF
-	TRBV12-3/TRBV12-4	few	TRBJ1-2	TGTGCCATCGACAGGAGCCCGAACTATGGCTACACCTTC	CAIDRSPNYGYTF
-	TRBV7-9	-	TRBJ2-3	TGTGCCAGCAGCTCCGGGACTGTTATCCACACAGATACGCAGTATTTT	CASSSGTVIHTDTQYF
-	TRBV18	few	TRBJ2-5	TGTGCCAGCTCACCATTTGTCAGTCTGGGTGAGACCCAGTACTTC	CASSPFVSLGETQYF
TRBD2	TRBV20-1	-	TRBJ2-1	TGCAGTCATACGAGCGGGGGGTCCTACAATGAGCAGTTCTTC	CSHTSGGSYNEQFF
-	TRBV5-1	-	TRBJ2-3	TGCGCCAGCAGCTTGGAAGGGGGACTTGGCACAGATACGCAGTATTTT	CASSLEGGLGTDTQYF
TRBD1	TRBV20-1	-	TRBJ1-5	TGCAGTGCTAGGAGGGACAGTTATAGCAATCAGCCCCAGCATTTT	CSARRDSYSNQPQHF
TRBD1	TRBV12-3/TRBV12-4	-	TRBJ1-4	TGTGCCAGCAGTCAACAGGGGACCCAAGCCCTGTTTTTT	CASSQQGTQALFF
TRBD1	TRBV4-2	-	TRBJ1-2	TGTGCCAGCAGCCAAGGTGGACAGGGGGGTGGCGGCTACACCTTC	CASSQGGQGGGGYTF
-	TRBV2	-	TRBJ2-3	TGTGCCAGCAAGGGCGAGACAGAGGAGGACACAGATACGCAGTATTTT	CASKGETEEDTDTQYF
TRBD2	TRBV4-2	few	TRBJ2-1	TGTGCCAGCAGCCAAGATCCCTGGACTAGCCAGGGGAATGAGCAGTTCTTC	CASSQDPWTSQGNEQFF
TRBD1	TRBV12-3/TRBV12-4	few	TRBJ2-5	TGTGCCAGCAGTCCTCGGGACAGCCATTACCAAGAGACCCAGTACTTC	CASSPRDSHYQETQYF
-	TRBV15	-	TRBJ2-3	TGTGCCTCCAGCAGAGGGCCGGAATATACGCAGTATTTT	CASSRGPEYTQYF
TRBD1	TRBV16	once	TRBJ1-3	TGTGCCAGCAGCCCACGTGTGGGACAGGGATTGATCTCTGGAAACACCATATATTTT	CASSPRVGQGLISGNTIYF
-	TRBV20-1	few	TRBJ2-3	TGCAGTGCCTCTGGGGACACAAACACAGATACGCAGTATTTT	CSASGDTNTDTQYF
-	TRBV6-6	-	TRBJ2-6	TGTGCCAGCAGTTACTCGCAAAGGGGTCATGCGGCCAACGTCCTGACTTTC	CASSYSQRGHAANVLTF
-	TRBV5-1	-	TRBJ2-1	TGCGCCAGCAGCTTCTCTGGTTTCGAAGACGAGCAGTTCTTC	CASSFSGFEDEQFF
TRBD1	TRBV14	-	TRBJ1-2	TGTGCCAGCAGGCAAGCAGGGACAGATTACTATGGCTACACCTTC	CASRQAGTDYYGYTF
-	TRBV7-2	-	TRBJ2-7	TGTGCCAGCAGCTTAATTTATTGGGAGCAGTACTTC	CASSLIYWEQYF
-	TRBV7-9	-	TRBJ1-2	TGTGCCAGCAGCCCCCCCGCAGGTTTAGATGGCTACACCTTC	CASSPPAGLDGYTF
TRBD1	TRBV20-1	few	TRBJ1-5	TGCAGTGTGGGACAGGGAGTGGGGTCTGGCAATCAGCCCCAGCATTTT	CSVGQGVGSGNQPQHF